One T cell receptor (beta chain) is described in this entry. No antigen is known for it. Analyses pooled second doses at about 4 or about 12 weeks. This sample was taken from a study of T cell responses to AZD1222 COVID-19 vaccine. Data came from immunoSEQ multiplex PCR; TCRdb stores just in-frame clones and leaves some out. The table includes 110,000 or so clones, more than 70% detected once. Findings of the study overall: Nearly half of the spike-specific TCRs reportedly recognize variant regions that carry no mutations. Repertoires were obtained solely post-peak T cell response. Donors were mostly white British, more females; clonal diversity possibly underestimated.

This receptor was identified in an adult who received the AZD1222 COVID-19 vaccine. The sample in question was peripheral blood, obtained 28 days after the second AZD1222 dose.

The CDR3 here is CASSPPRGQQFF. The CDR3 nucleotides are TGTGCCAGCAGCCCCCCCCGGGGTCAGCAGTTCTTC. The chain carries TRBV11-3 and TRBJ2-1; TRBD2 is a possible D gene (5 bases). Germline V lookup: CDR1 SGHNT, CDR2 YENEEA. Trimming took 5 bases from V and 11 from J, leaving 13 bases between them. The CDR3 sequence is 12 residues long.